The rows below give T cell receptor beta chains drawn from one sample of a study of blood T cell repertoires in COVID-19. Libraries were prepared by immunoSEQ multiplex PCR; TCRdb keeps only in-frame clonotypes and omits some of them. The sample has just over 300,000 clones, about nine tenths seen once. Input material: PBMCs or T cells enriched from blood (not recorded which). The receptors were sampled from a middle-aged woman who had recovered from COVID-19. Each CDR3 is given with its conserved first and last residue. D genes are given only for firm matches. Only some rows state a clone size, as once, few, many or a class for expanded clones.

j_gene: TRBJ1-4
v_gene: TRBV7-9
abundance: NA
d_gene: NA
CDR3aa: CASSPWGATNEKLFF
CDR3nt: TGTGCCAGCAGTCCATGGGGGGCAACTAATGAAAAACTGTTTTTT

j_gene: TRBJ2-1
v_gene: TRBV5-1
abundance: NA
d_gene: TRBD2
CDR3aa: CASSPGLAGGNEQFF
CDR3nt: TGCGCCAGCAGCCCGGGACTAGCGGGGGGCAATGAGCAGTTCTTC

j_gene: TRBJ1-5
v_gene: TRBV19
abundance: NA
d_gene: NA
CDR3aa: CASSIIREPNQPQHF
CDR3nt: TGTGCCAGTAGTATAATAAGAGAGCCCAATCAGCCCCAGCATTTT

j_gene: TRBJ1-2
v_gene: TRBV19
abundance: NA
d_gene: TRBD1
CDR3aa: CASSMAQGQRFSYGYTF
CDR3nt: TGTGCCAGTAGTATGGCCCAGGGACAGCGGTTTAGCTATGGCTACACCTTC

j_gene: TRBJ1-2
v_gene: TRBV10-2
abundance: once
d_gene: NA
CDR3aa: CASSSQGTAYTF
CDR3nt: TGCGCCAGCAGCTCACAGGGTACGGCCTACACCTTC

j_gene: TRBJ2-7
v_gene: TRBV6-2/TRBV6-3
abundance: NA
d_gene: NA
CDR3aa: CASSYSGRPYEQYF
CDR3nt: TGTGCCAGCAGTTACTCGGGGCGGCCCTACGAGCAGTACTTC

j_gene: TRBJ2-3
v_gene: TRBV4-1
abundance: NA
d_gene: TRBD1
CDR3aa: CASRPTGSTDTQYF
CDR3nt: TGCGCCAGCAGGCCGACAGGGAGCACAGATACGCAGTATTTT

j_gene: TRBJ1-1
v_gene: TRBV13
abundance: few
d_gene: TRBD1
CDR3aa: CASSPGQGYTEAFF
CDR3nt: TGTGCCAGCAGCCCGGGACAGGGGTACACTGAAGCTTTCTTT

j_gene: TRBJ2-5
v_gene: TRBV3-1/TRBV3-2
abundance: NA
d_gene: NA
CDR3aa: CASSQEGWETQYF
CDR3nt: TGTGCCAGCAGCCAAGAGGGCTGGGAGACCCAGTACTTC

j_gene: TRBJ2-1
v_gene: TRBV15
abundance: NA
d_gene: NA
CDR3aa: CATSRDRQYEQFF
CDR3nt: TGTGCCACCAGCAGAGATCGACAATATGAGCAGTTCTTC

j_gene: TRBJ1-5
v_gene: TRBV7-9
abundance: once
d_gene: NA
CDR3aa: CASSSKGSNQPQHF
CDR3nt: TGTGCCAGCAGCTCCAAGGGGAGCAATCAGCCCCAGCATTTT

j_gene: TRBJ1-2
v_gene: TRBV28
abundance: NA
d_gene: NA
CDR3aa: CASSPPGTEVGYTF
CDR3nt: TGTGCCAGCAGTCCCCCGGGTACCGAGGTTGGCTACACCTTC

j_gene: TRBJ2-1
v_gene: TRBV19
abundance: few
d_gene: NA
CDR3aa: CASSLGTLSYNEQFF
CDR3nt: TGTGCCAGTAGTCTCGGGACTTTAAGCTACAATGAGCAGTTCTTC

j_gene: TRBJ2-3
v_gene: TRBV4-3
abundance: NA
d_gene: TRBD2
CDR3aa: CASSQDFSGGAIDTQYF
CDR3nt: TGCGCCAGCAGCCAAGATTTTAGCGGGGGGGCCATAGATACGCAGTATTTT

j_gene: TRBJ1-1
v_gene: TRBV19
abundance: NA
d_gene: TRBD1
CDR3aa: CASSRTGPNTEAFF
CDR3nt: TGTGCCAGTAGTCGGACAGGACCCAACACTGAAGCTTTCTTT